The text below deals with one T cell receptor (beta chain). Its target is unknown. The sample belongs to a study of T cell repertoires in cytomegalovirus infection. About the study: The authors used CMV epitopes that were HLA-C-restricted (recently identified) and HLA-B-restricted (well studied). It can be stated that public TCR beta signatures indicated CMV infection as well as a matching HLA type. Study-level points and caveats: Within the response measured ex vivo, HLA-C-restricted CMV-specific TCR beta clonotypes were dominant.

From the reads, TCRdb called clonotypes with MiXCR, one entry per CDR3 protein. The sample shows fewer than 150,000 distinct CDR3 sequences, under 35% of them seen only once. This receptor was obtained from a human donor in good health (CMV status not recorded). Some clones in this sample may be carry-over from other donors' samples. Specimen: CD8+ T cells from cultured PBMCs, collected from culture after CMV antigen stimulation.

This CDR3 is CSARSQRGSPHLPGTQYF. In nucleotides, the CDR3 is TGCAGTGCTAGGTCCCAGCGGGGGTCGCCTCATCTTCCAGGGACCCAGTACTTC. The chain carries TRBV20-1 and TRBJ2-5, with 8 positions matching TRBD2. Unmatched junction bases numbered 22, after V lost 3 bases and J lost 7 bases. This CDR3 contains 18 residues. CDR1 and CDR2 (germline): DFQATT, SNEGSKA (reference sequence).